The source of this TCR beta chain is a study of blood T cell repertoires in COVID-19. Study overall: COVID-19 samples, acute and convalescent, were from the United States, Italy and Spain.

The germline CDR1 and CDR2 sequences are SGHAT and FQNNGV. V lost 4 bases to trimming and J lost 4 bases; unmatched junction nucleotides: 8. The CDR3 is 17 amino acids. As originally analysed: It was from reference gene primer amplification that nucleated cell counts were estimated. Some clones are missing from TCRdb's copy, which holds only in-frame ones; the method was immunoSEQ multiplex PCR. V and J calls plus clone size are reproduced from that table; the DNA served to infer D and trimming. The sample lists around 38,000 clones, 70% to 90% occurring once. Sequenced input: peripheral blood. The rearrangement links TRBV11-2 to TRBJ2-2, with 11 bases that match TRBD1. This clonotype was sampled from a man aged 60-69 years with COVID-19, enrolled during active disease. CDR3: CASSSLTGTGGTGELFF. As DNA, the CDR3 is TGTGCCAGCAGCTCCTTAACCGGGACAGGGGGCACCGGGGAGCTGTTTTTT. The complete variable domain, with remaining parts taken from reference TRBV11-2 and TRBJ2-2, reads EAGVAQSPRYKIIEKRQSVAFWCNPISGHATLYWYQQILGQGPKLLIQFQNNGVVDDSQLPKDRFSAERLKGVDSTLKIQPAKLEDSAVYLCASSSLTGTGGTGELFFGEGSRLTVL.